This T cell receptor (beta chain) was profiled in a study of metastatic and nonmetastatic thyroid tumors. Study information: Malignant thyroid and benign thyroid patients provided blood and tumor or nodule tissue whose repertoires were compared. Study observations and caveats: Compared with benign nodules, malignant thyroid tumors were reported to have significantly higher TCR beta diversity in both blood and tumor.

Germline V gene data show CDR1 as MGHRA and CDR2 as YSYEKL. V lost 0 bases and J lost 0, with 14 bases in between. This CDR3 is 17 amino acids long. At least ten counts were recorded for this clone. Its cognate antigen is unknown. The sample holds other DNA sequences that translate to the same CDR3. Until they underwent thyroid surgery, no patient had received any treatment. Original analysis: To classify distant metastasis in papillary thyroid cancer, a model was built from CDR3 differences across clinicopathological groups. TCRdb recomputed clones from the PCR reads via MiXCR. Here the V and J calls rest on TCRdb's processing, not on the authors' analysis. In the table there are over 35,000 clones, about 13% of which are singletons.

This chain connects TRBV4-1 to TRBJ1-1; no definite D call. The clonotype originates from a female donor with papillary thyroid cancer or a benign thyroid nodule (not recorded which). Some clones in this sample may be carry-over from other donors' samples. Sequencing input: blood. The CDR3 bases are TGCGCCAGCAGCCAAGATGGAAGAAACCTAATGAACACTGAAGCTTTCTTT. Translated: CASSQDGRNLMNTEAFF.